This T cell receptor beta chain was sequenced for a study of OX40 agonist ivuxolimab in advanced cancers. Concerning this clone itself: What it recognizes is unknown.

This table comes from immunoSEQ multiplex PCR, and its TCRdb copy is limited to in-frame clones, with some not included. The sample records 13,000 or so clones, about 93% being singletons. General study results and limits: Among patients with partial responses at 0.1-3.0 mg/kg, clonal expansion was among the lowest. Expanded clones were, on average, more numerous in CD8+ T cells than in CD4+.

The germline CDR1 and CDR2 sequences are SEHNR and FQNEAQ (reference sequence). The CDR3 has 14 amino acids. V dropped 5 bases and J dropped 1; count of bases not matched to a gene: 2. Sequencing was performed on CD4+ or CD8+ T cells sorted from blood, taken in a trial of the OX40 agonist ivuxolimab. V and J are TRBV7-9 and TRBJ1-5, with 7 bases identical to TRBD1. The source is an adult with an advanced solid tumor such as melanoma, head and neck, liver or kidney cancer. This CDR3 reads CASSLTGSNQPQHF. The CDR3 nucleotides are TGTGCCAGCAGCCTGACAGGGAGCAATCAGCCCCAGCATTTT.